These 20 T cell receptor beta chains were sequenced from one sample in a study of response to subunit inactivated influenza vaccine (dated by TCRdb to 2016 to 2019). Library prep was done by RT-PCR. TCRdb shows the sequencer as Illumina HiSeq 2500. TCRdb redid the processing of the public reads, applying fastp at Q25 and MiXCR, and retained in-frame beta chains. Rows are combined by CDR3 protein, so each entry shows the most common genes and DNA. A total of about 180,000 distinct CDR3 sequences appear in this sample, roughly 8.7% of them only once. Jointly, the top ten make up approximately 11% of the sample. Sequencing used non-naive T cells sorted from PBMCs, obtained on the day of vaccination. The cell subset or site label here, explained by the study, means: memory T cell fraction. The receptors were sampled from a man in his fifties or sixties who received an inactivated influenza vaccine. Donor details come from another sample of the same person, matched by shared clones.

The chain has TRBV12-3 or TRBV12-4 and TRBJ1-6; no clear D gene. V was shortened by 3 bases and J by 7 bases, with 7 bases between the two germline ends. The CDR3 length is 13 residues. DNA for the CDR3: TGTGCCAGCAGTTTGCAGGAGAATTCACCCCTCCACTTT. Translating it yields CASSLQENSPLHF.

The rearrangement joins TRBV29-1 to TRBJ2-3; 9 bases map to TRBD2. Trimming removed 6 bases from V and 8 bases from J; junction bases left unmatched: 15. Germline assignment: CDR1 SQVTM and CDR2 ANQGSEA. The CDR3 spans 15 residues. CDR3 sequence (DNA): TGCAGCGTCGGGCCGACTAGCGGCCGTGGGGGTACGCAGTATTTT. This translates into CSVGPTSGRGGTQYF.

This clonotype was seen repeatedly, ten times or more. This chain uses TRBV20-1 with TRBJ2-5; no clear D. The CDR3 has 10 amino acids. Trimming stripped 0 bases from V and 5 bases from J, with 1 base between. The V gene's germline CDR1 is DFQATT and CDR2 SNEGSKA (reference sequence). DNA for the CDR3: TGCAGTGCTAGAGAGGAGACCCAGTACTTC. Translating gives CSAREETQYF.

At least ten counts were recorded for this clonotype. The chain carries TRBV28 and TRBJ1-2; D is unclear. CDR3 length: 14 amino acids. Germline-derived CDR1 and CDR2 are MDHEN and SYDVKM. V gave up 5 bases and J gave up 1 base, with 11 bases separating them. Written as DNA, the CDR3 is TGTGCCAGCAGTCGGGCAGAAGATAACTATGGCTACACCTTC. Its translation: CASSRAEDNYGYTF.

This rearrangement joins TRBV7-2 to TRBJ2-5; 9 bases agree with TRBD2. V was clipped by 2 bases and J by 6 bases; unmatched bases: 4. Germline values: CDR1 SGHTA, CDR2 FQGNSA. The CDR3 is 14 residues long. The CDR3 protein is CASSLLAGAQTQYF. The CDR3 coding sequence is TGTGCCAGCAGCTTATTAGCGGGGGCACAGACCCAGTACTTC.

The chain recombines TRBV7-2 with TRBJ2-7; 7 bases line up with TRBD1. V trimming: 5 bases; J trimming: 3 bases; junction bases outside the gene matches: 7. Germline loops: CDR1 SGHTA, CDR2 FQGNSA. The CDR3 loop spans 14 amino acids. CDR3 in DNA: TGTGCCAGCAGCGCCACGGCAGGGGGCTACGAGCAGTACTTC. As protein: CASSATAGGYEQYF.

This clonotype was recorded many times. The chain has TRBV4-2 and TRBJ2-2, with unresolved D. This CDR3 is built from 16 residues. Between the trimmed V and J ends, which lost 5 bases and 0 bases, there was a span of 13 bases. Germline values: CDR1 LGHNA, CDR2 YNFKEQ. The CDR3 bases are TGTGCCAGCAGCAACCGAGACGCTACGAACACCGGGGAGCTGTTTTTT. Its translation: CASSNRDATNTGELFF.

This clonotype was seen a few times. The gene calls are TRBV4-1 and TRBJ2-5; 13 nucleotides align to TRBD2. Germline V gene data show CDR1 as MGHRA and CDR2 as YSYEKL. V shed 2 bases and J 3 bases; nucleotides not matched to a gene: 6. The CDR3 totals 17 residues. In nucleotides, the CDR3 is TGCGCCAGCAGCCAAAGGGGACTAGCGGGGTCAGAAGAGACCCAGTACTTC. Translating gives CASSQRGLAGSEETQYF.

This clonotype occurred many times. The genes are TRBV25-1 and TRBJ2-7; 13 nucleotides line up with TRBD2. The CDR3 runs 16 residues. Germline assignment: CDR1 MGHDK and CDR2 SYGVNS. The J segment lost 6 bases and the V segment lost 3 bases, leaving 8 bases of the junction unmatched. The CDR3 nucleotides read TGTGCCAGCAGTGAGTCTACTAGCGGGAGGGCCTCCGAGCAGTACTTC. Protein sequence: CASSESTSGRASEQYF.

At least ten counts were recorded for this clonotype. The rearrangement links TRBV20-1 to TRBJ1-2, with 9 bases aligning to TRBD1. The J segment lost 8 bases and the V segment lost 5 bases, leaving 6 bases of the junction unmatched. The CDR3 contains 12 residues. From germline, CDR1 is DFQATT and CDR2 SNEGSKA (reference sequence). In DNA, the CDR3 is TGCAGTGCTCGCACAGGGGGCCGGGGCTACACCTTC. This gives the protein CSARTGGRGYTF.

Comment on this clonotype: A read error may account for a junction end that differs from germline. The chain uses TRBV7-9 and TRBJ2-2; D is ambiguous. This CDR3 contains 16 residues. Germline lookup yields CDR1 SEHNR and CDR2 FQNEAQ (reference sequence). The CDR3 coding sequence is TGTGCCAGCAACCCGCGCGATAGGGCGAACTCCGGGGAGCTGTTTTTT. Protein: CASNPRDRANSGELFF.

The chain employs TRBV6-1 and TRBJ2-7, with 10 bases matching TRBD1. In germline, CDR1 is MNHNS, CDR2 SASEGT. V was clipped by 5 bases and J by 2 bases; unmatched bases: 9. The CDR3 has 16 amino acids. As DNA, the CDR3 is TGTGCCAGCAGTCGACAGGGGGCCCCAAGTACCTACGAGCAGTACTTC. Translation gives CASSRQGAPSTYEQYF.

This clonotype was found a few times. The chain joins TRBV15 to TRBJ2-1, with a possible D match to TRBD1 (7 bases). The CDR3 is made up of 14 amino acids. V lost 7 bases, J lost 5 bases, and 15 bases lay in between. Germline V gene sequence: CDR1 LNHNV, CDR2 YYDKDF (reference sequence). The CDR3 coding sequence is TGTGCCACCACCGTCCAGGGGGGAGACAATGAGCAGTTCTTC. It translates to CATTVQGGDNEQFF.

This clonotype was seen a handful of times. This sequence joins TRBV30 and TRBJ1-5; 7 bases are shared with TRBD1. V gave up 1 base and J gave up 3 bases; unmatched junction bases: 3. The length of the CDR3 is 14 residues. In germline, CDR1 is GTSNPN, CDR2 SVGIG (reference sequence). As DNA, the CDR3 is TGTGCCTGGAGTGGGACAGGTTACAATCAGCCCCAGCATTTT. Translating it yields CAWSGTGYNQPQHF.

V gene TRBV5-5 combines with J gene TRBJ1-2; D remains unclear. V shed 4 bases and J shed 4 bases, with 8 bases lying between them. Germline CDR1 is SGHKS and CDR2 is YYEKEE (reference sequence). The CDR3 length is 12 residues. This CDR3 reads CASSLGLYGYTF. The CDR3 coding sequence is TGTGCCAGCAGCCTCGGCCTCTATGGCTACACCTTC.

In its sample, this clonotype was seen a few times. The gene calls are TRBV6-2 or TRBV6-3 and TRBJ2-1; D perhaps matches TRBD2 (5 bases). The CDR3 has 17 amino acids. Per the germline V gene, CDR1 is MNHEY and CDR2 is SVGEGT. Trimming stripped 2 bases from V and 4 bases from J, with 18 bases between. CDR3 region: CASSYQRAFSSYNEQFF. DNA for the CDR3: TGTGCCAGCAGTTACCAGAGGGCTTTTAGTTCGTACAATGAGCAGTTCTTC.

Ten or more counts support this clonotype. The chain couples TRBV20-1 to TRBJ2-3; TRBD2 agrees at 8 bases. This CDR3 is 14 amino acids long. V lost 6 bases and J lost 1; bases outside the gene matches: 6. CDR1 and CDR2 (germline): DFQATT, SNEGSKA (reference sequence). The CDR3 loop is CSAPRGGGTDTQYF. The CDR3 DNA sequence: TGCAGTGCGCCCCGGGGGGGCGGCACAGATACGCAGTATTTT.

This chain connects TRBV30 to TRBJ1-6; 10 nucleotides match TRBD1. V trimming: 3 bases; J trimming: 7 bases; junction bases outside the gene matches: 6. The CDR3 is 15 amino acids. Germline-derived CDR1 and CDR2 are GTSNPN and SVGIG (reference sequence). CDR3 bases: TGTGCCTGGAGGGATACGGGACAGGGGAATTCACCCCTCCACTTT. Translating it yields CAWRDTGQGNSPLHF.

The table lists this clonotype with many counts. The chain combines TRBV5-1 with TRBJ1-4, with D perhaps matching TRBD1 (5 bases). Trimming pared 2 bases from V and 4 bases from J, leaving 18 bases between. Germline CDR1 SGHRS, CDR2 YFSETQ. The CDR3 is 17 amino acids. The CDR3 here is CASSLGAGSLLNEKLFF. CDR3 DNA sequence: TGCGCCAGCAGCTTAGGGGCAGGTTCCCTACTTAATGAAAAACTGTTTTTT. The variable domain in full, completed from reference TRBV5-1 and TRBJ1-4, reads KAGVTQTPRYLIKTRGQQVTLSCSPISGHRSVSWYQQTPGQGLQFLFEYFSETQRNKGNFPGRFSGRQFSNSRSEMNVSTLELGDSALYLCASSLGAGSLLNEKLFFGSGTQLSVL.

This clonotype was detected only a few times. The rearrangement joins TRBV5-1 to TRBJ1-4, with 8 bases identical to TRBD1. The V and J ends lost 5 bases and 2 bases, in that order; junction bases with no gene match: 8. Germline V gene sequence: CDR1 SGHRS, CDR2 YFSETQ. This CDR3 has 16 amino acids. The CDR3 coding sequence is TGCGCCAGCAGTTGGACAGGGATCGGCACTAATGAAAAACTGTTTTTT. Translated, it gives CASSWTGIGTNEKLFF.